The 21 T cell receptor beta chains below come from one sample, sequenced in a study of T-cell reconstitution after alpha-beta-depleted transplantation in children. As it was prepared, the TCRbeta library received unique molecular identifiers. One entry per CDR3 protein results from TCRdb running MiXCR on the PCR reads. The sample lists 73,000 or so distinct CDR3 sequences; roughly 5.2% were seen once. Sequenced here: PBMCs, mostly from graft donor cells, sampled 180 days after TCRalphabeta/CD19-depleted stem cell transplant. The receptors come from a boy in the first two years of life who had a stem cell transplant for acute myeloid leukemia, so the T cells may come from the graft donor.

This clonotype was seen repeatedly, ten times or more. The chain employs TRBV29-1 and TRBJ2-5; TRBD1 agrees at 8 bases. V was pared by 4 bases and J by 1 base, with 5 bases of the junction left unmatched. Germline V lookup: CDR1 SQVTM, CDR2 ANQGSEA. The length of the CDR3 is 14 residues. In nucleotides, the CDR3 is TGCAGCGTTGCCAGGGGGACAGGCCAAGAGACCCAGTACTTC. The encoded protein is CSVARGTGQETQYF.

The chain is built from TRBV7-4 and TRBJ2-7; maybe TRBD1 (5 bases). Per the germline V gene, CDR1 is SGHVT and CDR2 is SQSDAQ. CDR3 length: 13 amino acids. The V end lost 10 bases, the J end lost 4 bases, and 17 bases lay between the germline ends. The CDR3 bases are TGTGCCATCGGCTTGGGGCAGCAGTACGAGCAGTACGTC. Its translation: CAIGLGQQYEQYV.

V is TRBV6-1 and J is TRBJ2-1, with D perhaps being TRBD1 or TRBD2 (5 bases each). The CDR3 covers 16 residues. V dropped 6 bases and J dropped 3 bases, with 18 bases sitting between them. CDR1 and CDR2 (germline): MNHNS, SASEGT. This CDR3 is CASSKLREMFYNEQFF. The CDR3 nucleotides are TGTGCCAGCAGCAAGCTCAGGGAGATGTTCTACAATGAGCAGTTCTTC.

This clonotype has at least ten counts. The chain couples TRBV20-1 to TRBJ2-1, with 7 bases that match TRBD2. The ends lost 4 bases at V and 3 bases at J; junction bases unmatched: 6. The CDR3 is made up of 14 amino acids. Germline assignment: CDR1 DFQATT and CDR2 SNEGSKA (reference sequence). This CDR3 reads CSAMYLADYNEQFF. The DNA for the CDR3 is TGCAGTGCTATGTACCTAGCGGACTACAATGAGCAGTTCTTC.

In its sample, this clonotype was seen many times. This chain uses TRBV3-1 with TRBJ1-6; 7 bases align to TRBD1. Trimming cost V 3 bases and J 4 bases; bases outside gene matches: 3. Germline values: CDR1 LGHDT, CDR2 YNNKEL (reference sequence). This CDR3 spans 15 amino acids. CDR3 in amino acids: CASSHGTEYNSPLHF. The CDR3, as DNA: TGTGCCAGCAGCCATGGGACAGAGTATAATTCACCCCTCCACTTT.

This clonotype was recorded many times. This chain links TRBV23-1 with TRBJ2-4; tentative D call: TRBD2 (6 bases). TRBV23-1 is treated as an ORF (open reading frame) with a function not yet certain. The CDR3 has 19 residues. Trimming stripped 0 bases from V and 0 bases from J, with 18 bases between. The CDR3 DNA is TGCGCCAGCAGTCAATCTGGGCGGGACGGATCACTAGCCAAAAACATTCAGTACTTC. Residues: CASSQSGRDGSLAKNIQYF.

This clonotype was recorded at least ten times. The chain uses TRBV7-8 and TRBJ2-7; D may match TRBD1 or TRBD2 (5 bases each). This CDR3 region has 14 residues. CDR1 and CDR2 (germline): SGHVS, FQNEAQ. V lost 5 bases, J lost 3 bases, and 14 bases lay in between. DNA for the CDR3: TGTGCCAGCAGCCCGCCGGGACGGAGCTACGAGCAGTACGTC. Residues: CASSPPGRSYEQYV.

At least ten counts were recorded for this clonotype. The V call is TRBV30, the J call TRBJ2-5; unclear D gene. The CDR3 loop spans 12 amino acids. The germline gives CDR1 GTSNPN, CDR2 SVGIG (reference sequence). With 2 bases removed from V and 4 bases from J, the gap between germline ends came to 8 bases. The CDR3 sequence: CAWSPRRETQYF. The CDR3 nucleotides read TGTGCCTGGAGTCCCAGGAGAGAGACCCAGTACTTC. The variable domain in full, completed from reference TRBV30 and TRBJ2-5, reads SQTIHQWPATLVQPVGSPLSLECTVEGTSNPNLYWYRQAAGRGLQLLFYSVGIGQISSEVPQNLSASRPQDRQFILSSKKLLLSDSGFYLCAWSPRRETQYFGPGTRLLVL.

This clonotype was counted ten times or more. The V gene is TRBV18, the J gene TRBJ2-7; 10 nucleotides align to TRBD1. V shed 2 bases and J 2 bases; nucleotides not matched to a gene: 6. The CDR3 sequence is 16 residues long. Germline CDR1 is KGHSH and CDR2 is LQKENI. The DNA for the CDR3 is TGTGCCAGCTCACCAGAATGGGACAGGGGCCCCTACGAGCAGTACGTC. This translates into CASSPEWDRGPYEQYV.

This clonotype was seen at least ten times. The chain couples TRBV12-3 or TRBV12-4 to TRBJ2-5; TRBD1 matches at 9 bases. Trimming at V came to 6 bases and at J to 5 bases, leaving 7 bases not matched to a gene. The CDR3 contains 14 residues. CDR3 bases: TGTGCCAGCAGACGACAGGGGGGTGTGGAGACCCAGTACTTC. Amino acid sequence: CASRRQGGVETQYF.

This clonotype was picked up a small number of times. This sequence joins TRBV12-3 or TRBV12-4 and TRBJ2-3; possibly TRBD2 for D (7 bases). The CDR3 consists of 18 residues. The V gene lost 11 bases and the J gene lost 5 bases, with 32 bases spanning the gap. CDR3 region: CAFSFESLTGGRLDTQYF. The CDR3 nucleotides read TGTGCCTTCAGTTTCGAATCCCTCACGGGGGGCAGATTAGATACGCAGTATTTT.

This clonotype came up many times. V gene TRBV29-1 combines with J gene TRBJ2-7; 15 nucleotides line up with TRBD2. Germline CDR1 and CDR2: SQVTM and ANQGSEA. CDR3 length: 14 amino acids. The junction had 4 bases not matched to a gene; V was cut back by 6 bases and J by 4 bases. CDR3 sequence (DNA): TGCAGCGTCGTGGGACTAGCGGGGGGTTACGAGCAGTACTTC. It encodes CSVVGLAGGYEQYF.

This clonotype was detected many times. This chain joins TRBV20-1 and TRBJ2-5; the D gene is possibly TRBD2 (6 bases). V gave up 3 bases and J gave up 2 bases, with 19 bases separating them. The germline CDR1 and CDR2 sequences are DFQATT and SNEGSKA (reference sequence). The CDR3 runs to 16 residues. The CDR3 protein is CSASRDFALFQETQYF. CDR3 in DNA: TGCAGTGCTAGCAGGGACTTCGCCCTATTTCAAGAGACCCAGTACTTC.

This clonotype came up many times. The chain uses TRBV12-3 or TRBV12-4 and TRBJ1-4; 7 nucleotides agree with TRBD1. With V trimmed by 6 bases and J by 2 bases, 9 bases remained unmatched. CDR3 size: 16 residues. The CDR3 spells CASSPGRGRTNEKLFF. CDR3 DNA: TGTGCCAGCAGCCCCGGGAGGGGGCGGACTAATGAAAAACTGTTTTTT.

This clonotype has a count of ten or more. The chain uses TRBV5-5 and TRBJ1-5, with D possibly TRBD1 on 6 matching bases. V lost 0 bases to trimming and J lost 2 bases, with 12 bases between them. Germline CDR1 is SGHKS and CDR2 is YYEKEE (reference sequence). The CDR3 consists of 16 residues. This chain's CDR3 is CASSLVWGLGNQPQHF. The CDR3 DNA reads TGTGCCAGCAGCTTGGTGTGGGGGCTTGGCAATCAGCCCCAGCATTTT. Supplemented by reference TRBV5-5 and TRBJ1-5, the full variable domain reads DAGVTQSPTHLIKTRGQQVTLRCSPISGHKSVSWYQQVLGQGPQFIFQYYEKEERGRGNFPDRFSARQFPNYSSELNVNALLLGDSALYLCASSLVWGLGNQPQHFGDGTRLSIL.

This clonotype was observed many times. CDR3 nucleotides: TGTGCCAGCGCTGGCCGGGACAGCGGTTACGAGCAGTACGTC. Translating it yields CASAGRDSGYEQYV. The rearrangement links TRBV18 to TRBJ2-7; 7 nucleotides align to TRBD1. J was trimmed by 4 bases and V by 8 bases; bases with no gene match: 11. Germline V gene lookup returns CDR1 KGHSH and CDR2 LQKENI. This CDR3 contains 14 residues.

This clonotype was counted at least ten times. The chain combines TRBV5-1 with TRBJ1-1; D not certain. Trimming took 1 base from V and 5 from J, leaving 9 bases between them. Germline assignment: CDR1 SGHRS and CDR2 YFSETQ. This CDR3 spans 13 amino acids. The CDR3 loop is CASSLQRETEAFF. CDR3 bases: TGCGCCAGCAGCTTGCAACGAGAGACTGAAGCTTTCTTT.

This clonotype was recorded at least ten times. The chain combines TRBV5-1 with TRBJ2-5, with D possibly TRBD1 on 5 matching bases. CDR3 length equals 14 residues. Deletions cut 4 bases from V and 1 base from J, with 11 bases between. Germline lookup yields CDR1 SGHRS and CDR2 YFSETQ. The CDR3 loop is CASSPRQPQETQYF. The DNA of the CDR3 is TGCGCCAGCAGCCCGAGACAGCCCCAAGAGACCCAGTACTTC.

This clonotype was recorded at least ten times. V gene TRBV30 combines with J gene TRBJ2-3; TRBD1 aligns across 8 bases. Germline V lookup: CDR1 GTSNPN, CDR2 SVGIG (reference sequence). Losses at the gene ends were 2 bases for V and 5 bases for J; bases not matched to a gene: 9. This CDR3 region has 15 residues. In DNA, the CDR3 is TGTGCCTGGAGTTTGACAGGGGAAGGGGGAGATACGCAGTATTTT. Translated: CAWSLTGEGGDTQYF.

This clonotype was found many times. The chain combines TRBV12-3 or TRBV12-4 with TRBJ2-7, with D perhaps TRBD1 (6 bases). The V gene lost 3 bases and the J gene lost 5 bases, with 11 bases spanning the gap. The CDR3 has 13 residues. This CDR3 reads CASSFPRGHEQYF. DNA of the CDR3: TGTGCCAGCAGTTTCCCCAGGGGCCACGAGCAGTACTTC.

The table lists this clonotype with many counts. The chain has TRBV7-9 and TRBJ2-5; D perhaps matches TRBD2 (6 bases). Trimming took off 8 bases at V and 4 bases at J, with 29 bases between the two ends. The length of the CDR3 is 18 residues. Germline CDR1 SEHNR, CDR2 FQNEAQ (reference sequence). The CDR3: CASVGRHRDLTEGETQYF. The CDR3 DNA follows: TGTGCCAGCGTAGGAAGGCACCGGGACTTAACGGAGGGAGAGACCCAGTACTTC.